Below, 27 T cell receptor beta chains from the same sample are listed, as sequenced in a study of shared clonotypes between healthy human individuals. Sequenced by immunoSEQ multiplex PCR; TCRdb stores in-frame clones only, minus some. The sample lists fewer than 3 million clones, around 90% occurring once. Sequencing was done on a sample of naive CD4+ T cells from PBMCs. Subset indicated: CD45RA+ positively selected. These receptors all come from a man younger than 35 in good health. Some clones in this sample may be carry-over from other donors' samples.

This rearrangement joins TRBV19 to TRBJ1-1; D unresolved. The ends were cut back, 0 bases at V and 4 bases at J, with 9 bases in the middle. The germline V gene encodes CDR1 LNHDA and CDR2 SQIVND (reference sequence). This CDR3 contains 14 residues. The CDR3 nucleotides are TGTGCCAGTAGTATAGATTATGGCGGCACTGAAGCTTTCTTT. This translates into CASSIDYGGTEAFF.

This chain connects TRBV28 to TRBJ2-5; the D gene is possibly TRBD1 (5 bases). The ends were cut back, 6 bases at V and 3 bases at J, with 11 bases in the middle. Germline V gene data show CDR1 as MDHEN and CDR2 as SYDVKM. This CDR3 region has 13 residues. The CDR3 region is CASRTAGEETQYF. In DNA form, the CDR3 reads TGTGCCAGCAGGACAGCAGGAGAAGAGACCCAGTACTTC.

The J gene is TRBJ2-3, the V gene TRBV28; a possible D gene is TRBD2 (6 bases). Germline CDR1 MDHEN, CDR2 SYDVKM. CDR3 size: 15 residues. The V and J ends lost 6 bases and 0 bases respectively, with 13 bases between them. CDR3 DNA: TGTGCCAGCAGAGGGGCGGGACGGAGCACAGATACGCAGTATTTT. It specifies CASRGAGRSTDTQYF.

The chain combines TRBV7-2 with TRBJ1-4; D is uncertain. The V gene's germline CDR1 is SGHTA and CDR2 FQGNSA. The CDR3 is 13 amino acids. The V end lost 1 base, the J end lost 6 bases, and 6 bases lay between the germline ends. The CDR3 nucleotides are TGTGCCAGCAGCTTAGGGAGCCATGAAAAACTGTTTTTT. Translation: CASSLGSHEKLFF.

The table lists this clone with a count of one. The chain combines TRBV6-1 with TRBJ2-7, with D uncertain. There are 14 residues in the CDR3. Germline lookup yields CDR1 MNHNS and CDR2 SASEGT. The ends were cut back, 4 bases at V and 0 bases at J, with 10 bases in the middle. The CDR3 DNA reads as TGTGCCAGCAGTGGGGCCCGGAGCTCCTACGAGCAGTACTTC. This sequence encodes CASSGARSSYEQYF.

This clone was counted a single time. Other DNA sequences in the sample encode the same CDR3. The V call is TRBV19, the J call TRBJ2-5, with no clear D. Trimming took 3 bases from V and 5 from J, leaving 4 bases between them. CDR1 LNHDA and CDR2 SQIVND come from the germline V gene (reference sequence). The CDR3 runs to 11 residues. The CDR3 loop is CASSIRETQYF. For the CDR3, the DNA is TGTGCCAGTAGTATTAGGGAGACCCAGTACTTC.

The chain joins TRBV4-3 to TRBJ1-4; 10 nucleotides align to TRBD1. CDR1 and CDR2 from the germline V gene are LGHNA and YSLEER. The CDR3 loop spans 13 amino acids. The V gene end was trimmed by 3 bases and the J gene end by 11 bases; junction bases not matched to a gene: 3. DNA for the CDR3: TGCGCCAGCAGCCAGTGGGGACAGGGGAAACTGTTTTTT. Protein: CASSQWGQGKLFF.

This sequence joins TRBV9 and TRBJ2-1; D may match TRBD1 or TRBD2 (7 bases each). The CDR3 is made up of 15 amino acids. Looked up from germline, CDR1 is SGDLS and CDR2 is YYNGEE. Trimming shortened V by 3 bases and J by 7 bases, and 17 bases separated the two germline ends. CDR3 protein: CASSATGRDGNEQFF. DNA of the CDR3: TGTGCCAGCAGCGCGACAGGGAGGGATGGTAATGAGCAGTTCTTC.

The chain employs TRBV10-3 and TRBJ2-7; D gene unclear. The V gene's germline CDR1 is ENHRY and CDR2 SYGVKD. This CDR3 has 12 residues. Trimming left V 6 bases short and J 0 bases short, with 6 bases between. CDR3 amino acids: CAISPTSYEQYF. CDR3 sequence (DNA): TGTGCCATCAGCCCCACCTCCTACGAGCAGTACTTC.

The J gene is TRBJ1-1, the V gene TRBV6-1; 8 bases fit TRBD1. Germline V gene data show CDR1 as MNHNS and CDR2 as SASEGT. Trimming cost V 1 base and J 5 bases; bases outside gene matches: 6. CDR3 length equals 15 residues. The CDR3 bases are TGTGCCAGCAGTGAAGGCGCAGGGGGCTGGACTGAAGCTTTCTTT. It encodes CASSEGAGGWTEAFF.

The V and J genes are TRBV4-3 and TRBJ2-7; D ambiguous. V was trimmed by 0 bases and J by 3 bases, leaving 12 bases between them. Germline CDR1 reads LGHNA; CDR2 reads YSLEER. This CDR3 is built from 15 residues. CDR3: CASSQDNTEVYEQYF. The CDR3 DNA reads as TGCGCCAGCAGCCAAGACAATACAGAGGTCTACGAGCAGTACTTC.

This chain connects TRBV4-1 to TRBJ2-4; the D call may be TRBD1 or TRBD2 (5 bases each). Trimming removed 0 bases at V and 7 bases at J, with 10 bases between. This CDR3 has 14 amino acids. Per the germline V gene, CDR1 is MGHRA and CDR2 is YSYEKL. The CDR3 loop is CASSQDRWGNIQYF. The CDR3 region has the DNA TGCGCCAGCAGCCAAGACCGGTGGGGGAACATTCAGTACTTC.

The chain joins TRBV9 to TRBJ2-1, with D tentatively TRBD2 (5 bases). The germline V gene has CDR1 SGDLS and CDR2 YYNGEE. Trimming removed 6 bases from V and 0 bases from J, with 19 bases in between. This CDR3 is 17 amino acids long. The CDR3 DNA reads as TGTGCCAGCACCACGGGCGGGTCGGCGGCCTCCTACAATGAGCAGTTCTTC. Translating it yields CASTTGGSAASYNEQFF.

V is TRBV5-6 and J is TRBJ2-3; D gene uncertain. CDR3 length equals 13 residues. V lost 1 base and J 0 bases, leaving 3 bases between the germline ends. CDR1 and CDR2 from the germline V gene are SGHDT and YYEEEE. For the CDR3, the DNA is TGTGCCAGCAGCTTGCGGAGCACAGATACGCAGTATTTT. Translating it yields CASSLRSTDTQYF.

This chain connects TRBV7-8 to TRBJ1-2, with 8 nucleotides matching TRBD1. The CDR3 spans 13 residues. After removal of 5 bases from V and 4 bases from J, the junction contained 3 bases not matched to a gene. CDR1 SGHVS and CDR2 FQNEAQ come from the germline V gene. The CDR3 nucleotides read TGTGCCAGCAGCCCCAGGGGGCCCTATGGCTACACCTTC. This codes for CASSPRGPYGYTF.

This chain connects TRBV18 to TRBJ1-1, with 7 bases identical to TRBD1. This CDR3 is 14 amino acids long. Germline loops: CDR1 KGHSH, CDR2 LQKENI. V dropped 1 base and J dropped 3; count of bases not matched to a gene: 2. The CDR3 coding sequence is TGTGCCAGCTCACCACAGGGGGCTCACACTGAAGCTTTCTTT. It codes for CASSPQGAHTEAFF.

V is TRBV7-2 and J is TRBJ2-5, with 7 bases lining up with TRBD2. V shed 2 bases and J 4 bases; nucleotides not matched to a gene: 4. CDR1 is SGHTA, CDR2 FQGNSA, per germline. The CDR3 extends over 14 amino acids. The CDR3 DNA reads as TGTGCCAGCAGCTTATATCAGCGGGGAGAGACCCAGTACTTC. Translated: CASSLYQRGETQYF.

The V and J genes are TRBV19 and TRBJ2-2, with D possibly being TRBD1 (5 bases). Looked up from germline, CDR1 is LNHDA and CDR2 is SQIVND (reference sequence). V lost 9 bases and J lost 3, with 20 bases in between. The CDR3 is 16 amino acids. In nucleotides, the CDR3 is TGTGCCAGCGGTCAAGGGGCGGTTGGTTACACCGGGGAGCTGTTTTTT. This sequence encodes CASGQGAVGYTGELFF. Combining the CDR3 with reference TRBV19 and TRBJ2-2 gives the whole variable domain DGGITQSPKYLFRKEGQNVTLSCEQNLNHDAMYWYRQDPGQGLRLIYYSQIVNDFQKGDIAEGYSVSREKKESFPLTVTSAQKNPTAFYLCASGQGAVGYTGELFFGEGSRLTVL.

The chain links TRBV2 to TRBJ2-7; the match to TRBD1 covers 7 bases. With 7 bases clipped from V and 3 bases from J, the junction kept 6 bases outside the gene matches. The CDR3 consists of 13 residues. Germline V gives CDR1 SNHLY, CDR2 FYNNEI. CDR3 nucleotide sequence: TGTGCCAGCACGAGGGACAGATTCTACGAGCAGTACTTC. Its protein is CASTRDRFYEQYF.

The gene calls are TRBV28 and TRBJ1-4; D unclear. The CDR3 sequence is 15 residues long. Trimming stripped 1 base from V and 7 bases from J, with 13 bases between. The germline gives CDR1 MDHEN, CDR2 SYDVKM. The CDR3 DNA follows: TGTGCCAGCAGTTTATCCCTCCGCGGGAGTGAAAAACTGTTTTTT. Amino acid sequence: CASSLSLRGSEKLFF. The whole variable domain, remainder taken from reference TRBV28 and TRBJ1-4, is DVKVTQSSRYLVKRTGEKVFLECVQDMDHENMFWYRQDPGLGLRLIYFSYDVKMKEKGDIPEGYSVSREKKERFSLILESASTNQTSMYLCASSLSLRGSEKLFFGSGTQLSVL.

The rearrangement uses TRBV5-6 and TRBJ2-4; the D is unclear. V was pared by 1 base and J by 0 bases, with 8 bases between. The germline V gene has CDR1 SGHDT and CDR2 YYEEEE. The CDR3 runs to 15 residues. The CDR3 protein is CASSLTELAKNIQYF. The DNA of the CDR3 is TGTGCCAGCAGCTTGACAGAATTAGCCAAAAACATTCAGTACTTC.

The chain's CDR3 is CASTSGGNEKLFF. CDR3 DNA sequence: TGTGCCAGCACCTCGGGGGGTAATGAAAAACTGTTTTTT. The chain joins TRBV5-6 to TRBJ1-4, with D possibly being TRBD1 (5 bases). CDR3 length: 13 residues. Germline CDR1 SGHDT, CDR2 YYEEEE. Trimming removed 6 bases at V and 4 bases at J, with 10 bases between.

V and J are TRBV15 and TRBJ2-2, with 8 bases aligning to TRBD1. The germline CDR1 and CDR2 sequences are LNHNV and YYDKDF (reference sequence). The CDR3 is 18 amino acids. J was trimmed by 6 bases and V by 1 base; bases with no gene match: 13. This CDR3 reads CATSRGAQGATLAGELFF. The CDR3 DNA sequence: TGTGCCACCAGCAGAGGGGCCCAGGGGGCGACTTTAGCCGGGGAGCTGTTTTTT.

Only one count was recorded for this clone. The chain employs TRBV28 and TRBJ2-1, with D unresolved. CDR3 length: 13 residues. CDR1 MDHEN and CDR2 SYDVKM come from the germline V gene. Trimming removed 6 bases at V and 9 bases at J, with 15 bases between. The chain's CDR3 is CASSKAPGTEQFF. CDR3 DNA sequence: TGTGCCAGCAGCAAGGCCCCGGGCACTGAGCAGTTCTTC.

The chain joins TRBV2 to TRBJ1-5, with no clear D. The germline V and J ends were trimmed by 5 bases and 0 bases, with 8 bases remaining between them. Germline CDR1 is SNHLY and CDR2 is FYNNEI. CDR3 length: 14 amino acids. CDR3 sequence: CASSTEGSNQPQHF. The CDR3 nucleotides read TGTGCCAGCAGTACCGAAGGTAGCAATCAGCCCCAGCATTTT.

The CDR3 DNA is TGTGCCAGCAGTCCGGGACTAGGTACAGATACGCAGTATTTT. Protein sequence: CASSPGLGTDTQYF. The chain links TRBV2 to TRBJ2-3; 8 bases line up with TRBD2. In germline, CDR1 is SNHLY, CDR2 FYNNEI. V dropped 5 bases and J dropped 3; count of bases not matched to a gene: 4. There are 14 residues in the CDR3.

With respect to this clone: Its ends do not fully match the called genes, so a read error is possible. The chain uses TRBV7-9 and TRBJ1-4; D may be TRBD1 (6 bases). The CDR3 is made up of 14 amino acids. Germline V gene lookup returns CDR1 SEHNR and CDR2 FQNEAQ (reference sequence). CDR3 sequence reads: CASNEQGFNGKLFF. The CDR3 bases are TGTGCCAGCAACGAACAGGGATTTAATGGAAAACTGTTTTTT.